This T cell receptor beta chain was found in a study of shared clonotypes between healthy human individuals. This table comes from immunoSEQ multiplex PCR, and its TCRdb copy is limited to in-frame clones, with some not included. The profile covers some 89,000 clones, with roughly two thirds appearing a single time and 35% to 55% taken by the ten largest. General study findings and limits: Blood was the only sampled material, and tissue repertoires likely differ.

Note on this clone: Its specificity is unknown.

Only Caucasian adults living in Nashville, Tennessee made up the donor group. This TCR derives from a man aged 30 to 39 in good health. The source material was memory CD8+ T cells sorted from blood. As for subset: CD45RO+ cells pooled with CCR7-negative TemRA cells.

Here the CDR3 reads CASSWGWDEQFF. The CDR3 nucleotides are TGTGCCAGTAGCTGGGGATGGGATGAGCAGTTCTTC. The genes are TRBV19 and TRBJ2-1; the D is unclear. Germline V gene data show CDR1 as LNHDA and CDR2 as SQIVND (reference sequence). The CDR3 length is 12 residues. Trimming pared 6 bases from V and 8 bases from J, leaving 11 bases between.